The clone carrying this TCR beta chain was recorded only once. The antigen remains undetermined. Mixed chimerism was transient after nonmyeloablative marrow transplants from related graft donors. CD4+CD25+CD127- Tregs, CD4+CD25- non-Tregs, CD4 and CD8 cells were sorted. These data come from a study of Tregs in tolerant kidney transplant recipients. Points from the study as a whole: The small number of patients limits these findings pending further validation. Tregs expanded with activated donor B cells seemed most donor-specific.

Method: immunoSEQ multiplex PCR; TCRdb's copy keeps in-frame clones and lacks some. The table includes about 50,000 clones, roughly 90% detected once. The CDR3 loop spans 15 amino acids. Trimming cost V 10 bases and J 3 bases, with 19 bases left between them. Germline-derived CDR1 and CDR2 are LNHDA and SQIVND (reference sequence). The sample in question was CD8+ T cells from blood (PBMCs), obtained 12 months after the transplant. The sequence was collected from a human patient who received a combined kidney and bone marrow transplant. Part of the T cells may come from the graft donor. The chain combines TRBV19 with TRBJ1-5; no reliable D call. The CDR3 protein is CATKWENLPNQPQHF. Written as DNA, the CDR3 is TGTGCCACGAAATGGGAGAATTTACCCAATCAGCCCCAGCATTTT.